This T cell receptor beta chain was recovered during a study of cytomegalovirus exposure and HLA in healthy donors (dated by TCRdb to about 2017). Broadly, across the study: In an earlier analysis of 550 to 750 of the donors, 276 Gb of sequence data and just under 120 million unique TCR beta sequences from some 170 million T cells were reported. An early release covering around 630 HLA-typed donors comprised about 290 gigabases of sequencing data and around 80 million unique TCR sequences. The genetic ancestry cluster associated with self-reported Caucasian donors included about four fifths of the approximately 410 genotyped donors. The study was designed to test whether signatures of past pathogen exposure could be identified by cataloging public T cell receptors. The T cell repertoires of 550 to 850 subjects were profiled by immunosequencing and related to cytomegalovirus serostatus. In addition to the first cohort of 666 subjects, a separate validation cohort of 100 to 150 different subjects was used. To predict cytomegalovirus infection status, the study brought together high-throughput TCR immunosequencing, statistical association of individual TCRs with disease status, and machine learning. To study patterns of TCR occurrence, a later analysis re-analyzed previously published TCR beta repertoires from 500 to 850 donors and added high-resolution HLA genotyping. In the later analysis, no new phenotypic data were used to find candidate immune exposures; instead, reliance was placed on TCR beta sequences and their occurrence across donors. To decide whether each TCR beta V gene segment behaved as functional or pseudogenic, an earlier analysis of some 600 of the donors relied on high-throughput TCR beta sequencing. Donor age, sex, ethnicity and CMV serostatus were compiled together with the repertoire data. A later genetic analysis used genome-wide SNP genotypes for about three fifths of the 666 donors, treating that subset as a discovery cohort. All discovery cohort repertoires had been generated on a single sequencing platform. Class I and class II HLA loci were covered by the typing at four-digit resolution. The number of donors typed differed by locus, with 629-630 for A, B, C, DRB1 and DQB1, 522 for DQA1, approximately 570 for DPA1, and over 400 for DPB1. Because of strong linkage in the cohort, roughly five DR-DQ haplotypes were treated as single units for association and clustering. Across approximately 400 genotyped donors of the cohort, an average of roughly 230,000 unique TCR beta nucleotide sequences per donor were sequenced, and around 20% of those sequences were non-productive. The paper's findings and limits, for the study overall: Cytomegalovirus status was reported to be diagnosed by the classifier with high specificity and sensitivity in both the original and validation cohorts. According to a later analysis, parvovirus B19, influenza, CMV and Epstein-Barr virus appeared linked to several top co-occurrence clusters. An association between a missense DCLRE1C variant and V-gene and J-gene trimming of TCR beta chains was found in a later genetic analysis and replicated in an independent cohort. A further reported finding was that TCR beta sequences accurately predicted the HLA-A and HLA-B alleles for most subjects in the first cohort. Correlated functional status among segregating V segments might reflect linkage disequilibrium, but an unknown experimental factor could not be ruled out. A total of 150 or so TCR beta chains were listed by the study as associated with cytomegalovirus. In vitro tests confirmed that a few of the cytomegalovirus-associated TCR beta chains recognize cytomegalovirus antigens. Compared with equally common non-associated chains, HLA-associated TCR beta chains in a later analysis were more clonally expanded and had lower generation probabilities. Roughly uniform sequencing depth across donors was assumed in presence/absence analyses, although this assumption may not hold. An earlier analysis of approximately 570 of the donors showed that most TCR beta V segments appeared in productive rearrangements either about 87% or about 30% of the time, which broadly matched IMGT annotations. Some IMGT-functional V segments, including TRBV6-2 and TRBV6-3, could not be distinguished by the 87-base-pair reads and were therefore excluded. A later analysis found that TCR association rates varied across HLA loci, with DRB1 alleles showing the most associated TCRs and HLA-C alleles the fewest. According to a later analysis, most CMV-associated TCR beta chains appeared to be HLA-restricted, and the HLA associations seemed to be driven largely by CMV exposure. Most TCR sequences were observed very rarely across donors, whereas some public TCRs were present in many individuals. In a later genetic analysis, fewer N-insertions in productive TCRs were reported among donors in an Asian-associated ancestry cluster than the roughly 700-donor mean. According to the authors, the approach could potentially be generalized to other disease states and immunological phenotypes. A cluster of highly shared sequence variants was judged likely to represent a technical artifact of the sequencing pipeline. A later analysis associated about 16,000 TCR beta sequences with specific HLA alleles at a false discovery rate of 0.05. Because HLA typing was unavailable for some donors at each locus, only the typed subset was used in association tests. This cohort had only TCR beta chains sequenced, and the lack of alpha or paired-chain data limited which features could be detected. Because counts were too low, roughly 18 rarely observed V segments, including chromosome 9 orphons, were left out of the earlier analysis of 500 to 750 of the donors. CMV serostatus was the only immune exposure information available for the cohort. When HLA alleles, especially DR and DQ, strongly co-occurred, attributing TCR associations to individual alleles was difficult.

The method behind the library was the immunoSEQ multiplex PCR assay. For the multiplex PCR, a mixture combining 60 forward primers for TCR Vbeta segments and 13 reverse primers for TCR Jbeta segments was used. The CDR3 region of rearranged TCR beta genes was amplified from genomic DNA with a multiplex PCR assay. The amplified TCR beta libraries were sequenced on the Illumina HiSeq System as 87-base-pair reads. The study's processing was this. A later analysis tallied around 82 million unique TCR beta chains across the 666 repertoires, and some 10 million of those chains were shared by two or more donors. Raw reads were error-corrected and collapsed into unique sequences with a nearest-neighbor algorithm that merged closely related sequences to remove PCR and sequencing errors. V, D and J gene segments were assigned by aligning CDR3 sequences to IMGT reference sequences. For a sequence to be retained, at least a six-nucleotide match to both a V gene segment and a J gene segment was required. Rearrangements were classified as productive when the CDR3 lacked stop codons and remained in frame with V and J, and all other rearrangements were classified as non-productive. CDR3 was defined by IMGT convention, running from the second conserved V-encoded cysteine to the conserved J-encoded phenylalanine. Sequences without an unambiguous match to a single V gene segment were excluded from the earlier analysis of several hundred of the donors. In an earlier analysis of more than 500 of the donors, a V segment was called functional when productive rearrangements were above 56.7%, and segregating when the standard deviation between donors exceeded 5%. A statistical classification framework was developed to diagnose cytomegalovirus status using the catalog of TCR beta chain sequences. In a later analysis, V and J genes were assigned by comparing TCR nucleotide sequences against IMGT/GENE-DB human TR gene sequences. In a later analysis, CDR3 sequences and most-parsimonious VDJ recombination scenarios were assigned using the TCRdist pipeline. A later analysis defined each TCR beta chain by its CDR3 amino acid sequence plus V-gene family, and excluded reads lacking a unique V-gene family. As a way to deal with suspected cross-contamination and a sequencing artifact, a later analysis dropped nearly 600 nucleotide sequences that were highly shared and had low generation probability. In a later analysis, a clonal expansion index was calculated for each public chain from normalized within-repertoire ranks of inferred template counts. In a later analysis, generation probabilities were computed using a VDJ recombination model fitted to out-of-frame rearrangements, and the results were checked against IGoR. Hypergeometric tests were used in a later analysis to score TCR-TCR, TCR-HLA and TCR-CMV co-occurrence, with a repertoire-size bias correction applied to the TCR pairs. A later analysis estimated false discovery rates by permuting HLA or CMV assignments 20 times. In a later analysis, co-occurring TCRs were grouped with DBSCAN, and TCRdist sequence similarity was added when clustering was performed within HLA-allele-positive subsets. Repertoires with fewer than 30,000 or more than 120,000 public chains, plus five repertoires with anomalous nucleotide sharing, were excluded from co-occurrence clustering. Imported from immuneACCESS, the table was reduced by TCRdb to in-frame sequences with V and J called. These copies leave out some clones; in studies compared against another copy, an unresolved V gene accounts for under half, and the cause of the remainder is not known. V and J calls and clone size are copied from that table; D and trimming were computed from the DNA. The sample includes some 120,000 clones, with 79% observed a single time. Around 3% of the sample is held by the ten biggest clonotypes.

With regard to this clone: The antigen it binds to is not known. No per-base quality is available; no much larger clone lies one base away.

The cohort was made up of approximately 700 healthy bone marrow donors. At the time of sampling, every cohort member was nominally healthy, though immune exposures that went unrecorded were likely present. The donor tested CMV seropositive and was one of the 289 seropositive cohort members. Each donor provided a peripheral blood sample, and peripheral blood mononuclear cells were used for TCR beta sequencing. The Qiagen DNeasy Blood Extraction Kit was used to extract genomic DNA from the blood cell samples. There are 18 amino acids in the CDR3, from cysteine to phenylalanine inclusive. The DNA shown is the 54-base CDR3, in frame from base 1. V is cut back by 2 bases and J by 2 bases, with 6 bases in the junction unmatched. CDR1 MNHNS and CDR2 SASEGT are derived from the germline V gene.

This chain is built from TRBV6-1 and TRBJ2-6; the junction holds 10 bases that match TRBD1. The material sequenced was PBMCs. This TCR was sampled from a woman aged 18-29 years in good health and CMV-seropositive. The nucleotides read TGTGCCAGCAGTGAACTGGACAGGGGGACGGCTGGGGCCAACGTCCTGACTTTC. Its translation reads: CASSELDRGTAGANVLTF.